The entry that follows covers one T cell receptor (beta chain) sequence. This record belongs to a study of technical replicates of blood from several donors. From germline, CDR1 is MNHEY and CDR2 SVGAGI. The CDR3 extends over 15 amino acids. V gave up 4 bases and J gave up 4 bases, with 17 bases separating them. TCRdb's table, derived via immunoSEQ multiplex PCR, lists solely in-frame clones and lacks some. The sample lists 68,000 or so clones, approximately 93% occurring once. The sequenced sample was PBMCs. The chain employs TRBV6-5 and TRBJ2-7; no definite D call. This sequence was found in a human donor in good health. Some clones in this sample may be carry-over from other donors' samples. CDR3 bases: TGTGCCAGCAGTTCCCTCCGTTCCCGTTTGTACGAGCAGTACTTC. It translates to CASSSLRSRLYEQYF.